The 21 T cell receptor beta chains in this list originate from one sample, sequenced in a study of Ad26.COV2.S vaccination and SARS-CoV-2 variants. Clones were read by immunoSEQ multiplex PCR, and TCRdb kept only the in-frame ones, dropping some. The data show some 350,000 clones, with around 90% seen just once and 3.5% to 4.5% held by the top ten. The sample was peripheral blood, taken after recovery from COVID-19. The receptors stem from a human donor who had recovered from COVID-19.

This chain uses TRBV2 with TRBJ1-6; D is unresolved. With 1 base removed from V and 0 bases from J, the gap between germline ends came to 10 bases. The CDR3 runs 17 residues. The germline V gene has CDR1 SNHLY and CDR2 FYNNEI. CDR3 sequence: CASSEGPASSYNSPLHF. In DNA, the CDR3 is TGTGCCAGCAGTGAAGGACCCGCGAGCTCCTATAATTCACCCCTCCACTTT.

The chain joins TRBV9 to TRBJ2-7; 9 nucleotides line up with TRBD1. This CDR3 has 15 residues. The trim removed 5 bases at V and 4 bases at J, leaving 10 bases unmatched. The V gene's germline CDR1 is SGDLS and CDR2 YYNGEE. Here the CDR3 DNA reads TGTGCCAGCAGTACTACAGGGGGCGCCTCGTACGAGCAGTACTTC. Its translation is CASSTTGGASYEQYF. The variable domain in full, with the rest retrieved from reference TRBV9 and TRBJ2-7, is DSGVTQTPKHLITATGQRVTLRCSPRSGDLSVYWYQQSLDQGLQFLIQYYNGEERAKGNILERFSAQQFPDLHSELNLSSLELGDSALYFCASSTTGGASYEQYFGPGTRLTVT.

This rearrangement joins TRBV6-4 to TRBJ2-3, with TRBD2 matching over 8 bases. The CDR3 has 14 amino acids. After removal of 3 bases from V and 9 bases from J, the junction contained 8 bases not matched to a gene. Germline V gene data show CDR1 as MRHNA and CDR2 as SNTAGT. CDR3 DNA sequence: TGTGCCAGCAGTGAGTGGGTTAGCGGGGCGACGCAGTATTTT. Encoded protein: CASSEWVSGATQYF.

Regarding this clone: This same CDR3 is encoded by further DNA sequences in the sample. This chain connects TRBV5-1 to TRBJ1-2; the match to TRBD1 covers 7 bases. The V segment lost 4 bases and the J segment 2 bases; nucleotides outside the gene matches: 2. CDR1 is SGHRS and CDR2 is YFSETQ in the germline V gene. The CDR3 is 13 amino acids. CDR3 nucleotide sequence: TGCGCCAGCAGCCCGGGACAGAACTATGGCTACACCTTC. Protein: CASSPGQNYGYTF. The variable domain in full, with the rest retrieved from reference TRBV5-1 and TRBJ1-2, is KAGVTQTPRYLIKTRGQQVTLSCSPISGHRSVSWYQQTPGQGLQFLFEYFSETQRNKGNFPGRFSGRQFSNSRSEMNVSTLELGDSALYLCASSPGQNYGYTFGSGTRLTVV.

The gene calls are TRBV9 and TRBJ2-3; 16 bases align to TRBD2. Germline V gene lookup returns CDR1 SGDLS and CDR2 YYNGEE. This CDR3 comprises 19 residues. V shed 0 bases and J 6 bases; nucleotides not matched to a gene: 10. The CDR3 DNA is TGTGCCAGCAGCGTAGTTGGGACTAGCGGGGGGGCCAGGAGGGATACGCAGTATTTT. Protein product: CASSVVGTSGGARRDTQYF.

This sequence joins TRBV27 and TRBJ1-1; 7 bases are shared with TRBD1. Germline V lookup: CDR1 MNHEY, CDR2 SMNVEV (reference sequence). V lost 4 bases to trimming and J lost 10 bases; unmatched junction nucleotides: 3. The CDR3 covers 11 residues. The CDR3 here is CASSYAGGAFF. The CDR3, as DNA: TGTGCCAGCAGTTACGCAGGGGGAGCTTTCTTT.

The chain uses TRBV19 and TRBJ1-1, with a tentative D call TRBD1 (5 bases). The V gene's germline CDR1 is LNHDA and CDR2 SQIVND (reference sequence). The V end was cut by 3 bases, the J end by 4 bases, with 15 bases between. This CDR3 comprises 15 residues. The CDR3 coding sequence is TGTGCCAGTAGTATTCTGGGCCAGGGATTCACTGAAGCTTTCTTT. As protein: CASSILGQGFTEAFF. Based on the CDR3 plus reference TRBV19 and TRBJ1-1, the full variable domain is DGGITQSPKYLFRKEGQNVTLSCEQNLNHDAMYWYRQDPGQGLRLIYYSQIVNDFQKGDIAEGYSVSREKKESFPLTVTSAQKNPTAFYLCASSILGQGFTEAFFGQGTRLTVV.

CDR3 amino acids: CASSGDRGQETQYF. CDR3 sequence (DNA): TGTGCCAGCAGCGGAGACAGGGGGCAAGAGACCCAGTACTTC. This chain connects TRBV7-8 to TRBJ2-5, with TRBD1 matching 9 bases. V trimming: 5 bases; J trimming: 2 bases; junction bases outside the gene matches: 3. The CDR3 is 14 residues long. Germline values: CDR1 SGHVS, CDR2 FQNEAQ. The whole variable domain, remainder taken from reference TRBV7-8 and TRBJ2-5, is GAGVSQSPRYKVAKRGQDVALRCDPISGHVSLFWYQQALGQGPEFLTYFQNEAQLDKSGLPSDRFFAERPEGSVSTLKIQRTQQEDSAVYLCASSGDRGQETQYFGPGTRLLVL.

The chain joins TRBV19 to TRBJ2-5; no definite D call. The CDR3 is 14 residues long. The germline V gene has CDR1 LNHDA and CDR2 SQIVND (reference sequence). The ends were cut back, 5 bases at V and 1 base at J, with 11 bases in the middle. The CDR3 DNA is TGTGCCAGTAGTTCCGACGATTTCCAAGAGACCCAGTACTTC. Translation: CASSSDDFQETQYF.

The CDR3 nucleotides are TGTGCCAGCAGTTACGGGAGGGGGGCAGCGTATGGCTACACCTTC. The encoded protein is CASSYGRGAAYGYTF. The chain is built from TRBV6-5 and TRBJ1-2; possible D gene TRBD1, 6 bases. Germline-derived CDR1 and CDR2 are MNHEY and SVGAGI. The length of the CDR3 is 15 residues. V gave up 2 bases and J gave up 5 bases, with 15 bases separating them.

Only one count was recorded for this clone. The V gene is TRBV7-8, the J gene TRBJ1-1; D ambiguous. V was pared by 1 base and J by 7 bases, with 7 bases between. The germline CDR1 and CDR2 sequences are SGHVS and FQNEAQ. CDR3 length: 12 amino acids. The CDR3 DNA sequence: TGTGCCAGCAGCTTAGTGGGTATTGAAGCTTTCTTT. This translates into CASSLVGIEAFF.

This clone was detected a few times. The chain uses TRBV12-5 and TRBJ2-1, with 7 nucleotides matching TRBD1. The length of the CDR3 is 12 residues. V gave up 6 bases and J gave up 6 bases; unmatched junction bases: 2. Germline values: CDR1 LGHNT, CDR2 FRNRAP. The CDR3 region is CASGNRGNEQFF. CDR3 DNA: TGTGCTAGTGGAAACAGGGGCAATGAGCAGTTCTTC. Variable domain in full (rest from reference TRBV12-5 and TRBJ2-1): DARVTQTPRHKVTEMGQEVTMRCQPILGHNTVFWYRQTMMQGLELLAYFRNRAPLDDSGMPKDRFSAEMPDATLATLKIQPSEPRDSAVYFCASGNRGNEQFFGPGTRLTVL.

The chain's CDR3 is CASSNYRGSSNQPQHF. CDR3 DNA: TGTGCCAGCAGTAACTACAGGGGAAGTAGCAATCAGCCCCAGCATTTT. The V gene is TRBV27, the J gene TRBJ1-5, with 7 bases fitting TRBD1. From germline, CDR1 is MNHEY and CDR2 SMNVEV (reference sequence). Unmatched junction bases numbered 7, after V lost 5 bases and J lost 0 bases. This CDR3 region has 16 residues.

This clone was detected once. The CDR3 DNA follows: TGCGCCAGCAGCCCTACAGGTCAAGAGACCCAGTACTTC. Its translation is CASSPTGQETQYF. The V and J genes are TRBV10-1 and TRBJ2-5, with a possible D match to TRBD1 (5 bases). Trimming left V 6 bases short and J 2 bases short, with 10 bases between. This CDR3 has 13 residues. Germline loops: CDR1 WNHNN, CDR2 SYGVQD (reference sequence).

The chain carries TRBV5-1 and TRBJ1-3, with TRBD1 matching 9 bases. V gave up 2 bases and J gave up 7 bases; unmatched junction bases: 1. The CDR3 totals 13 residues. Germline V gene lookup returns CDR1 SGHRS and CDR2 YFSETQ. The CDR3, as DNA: TGCGCCAGCAGCTTTGGGACAGGGAACACCATATATTTT. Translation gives CASSFGTGNTIYF.

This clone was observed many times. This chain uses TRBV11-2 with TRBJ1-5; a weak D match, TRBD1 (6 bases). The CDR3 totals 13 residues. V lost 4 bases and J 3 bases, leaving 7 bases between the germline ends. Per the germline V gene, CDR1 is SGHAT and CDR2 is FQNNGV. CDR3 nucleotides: TGTGCCAGCAGCTGGGACACCAATCAGCCCCAGCATTTT. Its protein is CASSWDTNQPQHF.

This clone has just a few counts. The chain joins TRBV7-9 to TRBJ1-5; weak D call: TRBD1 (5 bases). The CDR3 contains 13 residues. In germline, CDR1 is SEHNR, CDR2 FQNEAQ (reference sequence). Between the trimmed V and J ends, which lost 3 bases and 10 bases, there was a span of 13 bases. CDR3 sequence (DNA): TGTGCCAGCAGCTTTCAGTGGGACCATCCCCAGCATTTT. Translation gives CASSFQWDHPQHF.

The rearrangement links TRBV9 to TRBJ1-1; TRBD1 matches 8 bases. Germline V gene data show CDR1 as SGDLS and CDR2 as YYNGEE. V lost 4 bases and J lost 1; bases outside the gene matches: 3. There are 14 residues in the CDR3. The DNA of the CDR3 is TGTGCCAGCAGCCGAGGGACAGGGAACACTGAAGCTTTCTTT. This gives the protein CASSRGTGNTEAFF.

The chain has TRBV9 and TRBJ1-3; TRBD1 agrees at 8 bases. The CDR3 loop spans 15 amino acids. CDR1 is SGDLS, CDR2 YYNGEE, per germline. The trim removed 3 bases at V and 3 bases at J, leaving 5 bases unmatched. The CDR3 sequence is CASSEHRGDGNTIYF. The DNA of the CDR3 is TGTGCCAGCAGCGAACACAGGGGGGATGGAAACACCATATATTTT.

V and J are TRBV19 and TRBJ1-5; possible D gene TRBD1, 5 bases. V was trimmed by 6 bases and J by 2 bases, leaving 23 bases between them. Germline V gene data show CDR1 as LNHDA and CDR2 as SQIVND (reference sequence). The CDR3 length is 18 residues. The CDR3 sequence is CASSPNPGAPRGNQPQHF. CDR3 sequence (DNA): TGTGCCAGTAGCCCGAACCCCGGGGCCCCCCGTGGCAATCAGCCCCAGCATTTT.

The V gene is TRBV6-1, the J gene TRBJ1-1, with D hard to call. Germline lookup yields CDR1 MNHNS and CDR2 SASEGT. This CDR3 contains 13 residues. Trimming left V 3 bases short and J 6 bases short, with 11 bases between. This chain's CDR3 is CASSEAVSAEAFF. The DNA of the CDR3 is TGTGCCAGCAGTGAGGCGGTCTCGGCTGAAGCTTTCTTT.